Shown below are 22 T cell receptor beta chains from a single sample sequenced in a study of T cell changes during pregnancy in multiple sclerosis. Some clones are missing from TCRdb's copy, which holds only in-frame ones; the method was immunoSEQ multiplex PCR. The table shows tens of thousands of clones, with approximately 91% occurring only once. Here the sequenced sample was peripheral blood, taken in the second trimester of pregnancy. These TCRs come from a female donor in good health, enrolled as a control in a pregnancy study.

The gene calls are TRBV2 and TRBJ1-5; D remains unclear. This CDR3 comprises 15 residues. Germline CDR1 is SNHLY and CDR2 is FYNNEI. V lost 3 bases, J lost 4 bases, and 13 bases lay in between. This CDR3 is CASSERTGFNQPQHF. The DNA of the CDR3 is TGTGCCAGCAGTGAGCGGACGGGGTTTAATCAGCCCCAGCATTTT.

CDR3 in DNA: TGTGCCAGCAGTCCAGGGTGGGGCAATCAGCCCCAGCATTTT. This sequence encodes CASSPGWGNQPQHF. V is TRBV6-1 and J is TRBJ1-5; D is perhaps TRBD1 (5 bases). CDR1 and CDR2 (germline): MNHNS, SASEGT. Trimming stripped 5 bases from V and 2 bases from J, with 10 bases between. This CDR3 is 14 amino acids long.

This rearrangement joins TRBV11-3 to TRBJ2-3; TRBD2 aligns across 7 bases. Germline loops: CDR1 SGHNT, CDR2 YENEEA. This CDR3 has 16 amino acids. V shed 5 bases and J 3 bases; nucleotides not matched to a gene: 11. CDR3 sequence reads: CASSAGTSGETDTQYF. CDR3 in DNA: TGTGCCAGCAGCGCGGGGACCAGCGGGGAAACAGATACGCAGTATTTT.

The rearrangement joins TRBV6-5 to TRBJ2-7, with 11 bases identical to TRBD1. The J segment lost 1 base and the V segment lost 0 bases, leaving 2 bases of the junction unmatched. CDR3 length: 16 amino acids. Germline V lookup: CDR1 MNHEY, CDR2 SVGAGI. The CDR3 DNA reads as TGTGCCAGCAGTTACTCCGGGACAGGGGGTTCCTACGAGCAGTACTTC. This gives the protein CASSYSGTGGSYEQYF.

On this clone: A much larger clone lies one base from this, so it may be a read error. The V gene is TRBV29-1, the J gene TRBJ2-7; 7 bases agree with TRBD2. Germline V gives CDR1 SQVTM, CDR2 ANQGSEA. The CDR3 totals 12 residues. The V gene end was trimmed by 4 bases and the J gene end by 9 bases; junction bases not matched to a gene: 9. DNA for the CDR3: TGCAGCGTTGCGAATGGGGGGGGAGGGCAGTACTTC. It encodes CSVANGGGGQYF.

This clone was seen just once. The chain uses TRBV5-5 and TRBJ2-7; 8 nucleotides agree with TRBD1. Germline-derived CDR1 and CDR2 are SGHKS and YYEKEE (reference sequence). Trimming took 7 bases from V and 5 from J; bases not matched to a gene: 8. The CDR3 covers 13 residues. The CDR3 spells CASYPAGGNEQYF. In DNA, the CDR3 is TGTGCCAGCTACCCGGCAGGGGGCAACGAGCAGTACTTC.

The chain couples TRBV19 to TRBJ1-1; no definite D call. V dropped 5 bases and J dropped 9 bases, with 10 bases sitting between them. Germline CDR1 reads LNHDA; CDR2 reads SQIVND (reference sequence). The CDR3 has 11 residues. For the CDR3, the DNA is TGTGCCAGTAGTTCCCAGGCAAAAGCTTTCTTT. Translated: CASSSQAKAFF.

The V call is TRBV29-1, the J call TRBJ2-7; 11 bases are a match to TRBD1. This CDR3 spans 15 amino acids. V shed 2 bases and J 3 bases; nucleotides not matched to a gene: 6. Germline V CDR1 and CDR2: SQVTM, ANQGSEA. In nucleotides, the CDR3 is TGCAGCGTTGAAATTTCGGGACAGGGGGGCTACGAGCAGTACTTC. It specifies CSVEISGQGGYEQYF.

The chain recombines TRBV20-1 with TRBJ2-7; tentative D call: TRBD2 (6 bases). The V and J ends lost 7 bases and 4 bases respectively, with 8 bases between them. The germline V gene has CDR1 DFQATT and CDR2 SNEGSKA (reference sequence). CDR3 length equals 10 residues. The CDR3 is CSVGGYEQYF. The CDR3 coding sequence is TGCAGTGTGGGGGGATACGAGCAGTACTTC.

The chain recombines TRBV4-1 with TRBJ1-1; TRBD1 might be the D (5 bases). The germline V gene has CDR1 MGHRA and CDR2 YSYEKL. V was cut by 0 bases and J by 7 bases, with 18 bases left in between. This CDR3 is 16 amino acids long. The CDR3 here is CASSQDGRQDGGEAFF. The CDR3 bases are TGCGCCAGCAGCCAAGATGGGAGGCAGGACGGGGGTGAAGCTTTCTTT.

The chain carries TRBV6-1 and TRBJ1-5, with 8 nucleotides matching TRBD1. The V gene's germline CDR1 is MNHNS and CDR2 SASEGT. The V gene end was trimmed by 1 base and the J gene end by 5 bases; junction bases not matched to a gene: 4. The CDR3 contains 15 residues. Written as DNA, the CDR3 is TGTGCCAGCAGTGAAGACAGGGGGGGATATCAGCCCCAGCATTTT. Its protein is CASSEDRGGYQPQHF.

DNA of the CDR3: TGTGCCAGCAGCCCGCCGGACAGTAGATATGGCTACACCTTC. Protein: CASSPPDSRYGYTF. This chain connects TRBV7-6 to TRBJ1-2; D might be TRBD1 (6 bases). Trimming removed 5 bases from V and 5 bases from J, with 15 bases in between. This CDR3 region has 14 residues. CDR1 is SGHVS and CDR2 is FNYEAQ in the germline V gene.

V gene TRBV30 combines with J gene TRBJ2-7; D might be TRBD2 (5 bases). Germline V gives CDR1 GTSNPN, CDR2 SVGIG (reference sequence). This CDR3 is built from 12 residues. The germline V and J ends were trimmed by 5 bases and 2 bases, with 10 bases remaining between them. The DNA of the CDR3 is TGTGCCTGGTCGAGGGAAACCTACGAGCAGTACTTC. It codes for CAWSRETYEQYF.

CDR3 in amino acids: CASGLNRELKNIQYF. The CDR3 DNA reads TGTGCTAGTGGTTTGAACCGGGAACTTAAAAACATTCAGTACTTC. The chain recombines TRBV12-5 with TRBJ2-4; the D gene is possibly TRBD2 (5 bases). Per the germline V gene, CDR1 is LGHNT and CDR2 is FRNRAP. The CDR3 extends over 15 amino acids. V lost 2 bases to trimming and J lost 4 bases, with 12 bases between them.

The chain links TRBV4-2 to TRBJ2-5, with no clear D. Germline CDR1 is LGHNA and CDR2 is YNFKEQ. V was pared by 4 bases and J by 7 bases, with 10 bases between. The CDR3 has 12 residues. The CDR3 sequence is CASSLSRGTQYF. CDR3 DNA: TGTGCCAGCAGCCTGTCCCGAGGGACCCAGTACTTC.

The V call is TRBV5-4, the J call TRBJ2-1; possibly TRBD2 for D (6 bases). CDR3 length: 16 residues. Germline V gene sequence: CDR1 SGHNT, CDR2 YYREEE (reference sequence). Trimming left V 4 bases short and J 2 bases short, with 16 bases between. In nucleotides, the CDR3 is TGTGCCAGCAGCCACCCCGGTGGGGAGGCCTACAATGAGCAGTTCTTC. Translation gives CASSHPGGEAYNEQFF.

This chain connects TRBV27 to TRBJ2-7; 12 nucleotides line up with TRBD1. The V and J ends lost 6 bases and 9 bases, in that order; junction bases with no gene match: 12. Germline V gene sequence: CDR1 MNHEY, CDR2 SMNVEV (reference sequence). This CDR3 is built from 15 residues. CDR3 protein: CASRIPGQGANVQYF. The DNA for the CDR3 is TGTGCCAGCAGAATCCCGGGACAGGGGGCGAATGTGCAGTACTTC.

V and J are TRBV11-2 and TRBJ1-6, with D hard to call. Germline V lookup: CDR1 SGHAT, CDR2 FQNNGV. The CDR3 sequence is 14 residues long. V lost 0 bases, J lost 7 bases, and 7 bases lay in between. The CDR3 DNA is TGTGCCAGCAGCTTAGATCGGTGGAATTCACCCCTCCACTTT. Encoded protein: CASSLDRWNSPLHF.

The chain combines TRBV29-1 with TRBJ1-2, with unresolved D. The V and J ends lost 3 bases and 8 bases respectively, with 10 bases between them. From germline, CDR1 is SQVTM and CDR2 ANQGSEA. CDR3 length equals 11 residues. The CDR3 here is CSVDRNSGYTF. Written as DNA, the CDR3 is TGCAGCGTTGACAGAAATTCCGGCTACACCTTC. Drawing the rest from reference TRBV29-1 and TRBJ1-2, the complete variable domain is SAVISQKPSRDICQRGTSLTIQCQVDSQVTMMFWYRQQPGQSLTLIATANQGSEATYESGFVIDKFPISRPNLTFSTLTVSNMSPEDSSIYLCSVDRNSGYTFGSGTRLTVV.

In DNA form, the CDR3 reads TGCGCCAGCAGCCAAGATTGGGCTAGCGGGGGGGGCGATGAGCAGTTCTTC. Protein product: CASSQDWASGGGDEQFF. The chain is built from TRBV4-3 and TRBJ2-1; 12 bases line up with TRBD2. CDR3 length: 17 residues. Germline V lookup: CDR1 LGHNA, CDR2 YSLEER. The trim removed 0 bases at V and 8 bases at J, leaving 8 bases unmatched.

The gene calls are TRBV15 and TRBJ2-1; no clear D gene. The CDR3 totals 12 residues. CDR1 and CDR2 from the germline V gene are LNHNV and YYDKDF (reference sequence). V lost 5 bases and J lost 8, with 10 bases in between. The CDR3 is CATSATIHEQFF. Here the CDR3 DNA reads TGTGCCACCAGCGCGACAATCCATGAGCAGTTCTTC.

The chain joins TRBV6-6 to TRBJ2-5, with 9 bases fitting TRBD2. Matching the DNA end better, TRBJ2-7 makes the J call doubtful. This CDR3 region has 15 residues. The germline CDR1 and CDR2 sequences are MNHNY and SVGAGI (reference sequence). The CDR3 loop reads CASILTETSGYEQYF. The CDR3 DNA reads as TGTGCCAGCATCCTAACAGAGACTAGCGGCTACGAGCAGTACTTC.